This T cell receptor (beta chain) was observed in a study of shared clonotypes between healthy human individuals. Points from the study as a whole: Sorted-subset sequencing, rarefaction showed, was incomplete despite large depth.

Naive CD8 cells, CD45RO-negative and positively selected for CCR7, excluded terminally differentiated effector memory CD45RA+ cells. Donors comprised only Caucasian adults living in Nashville, Tennessee. Over several immunoSEQ plates, each subset's genomic DNA was distributed in even portions. Here immunoSEQ multiplex PCR was the method, and the copy in TCRdb shows in-frame clones only, minus some. The profile covers about 580,000 clones, with 95% to 98% appearing a single time and 0.3% taken by the ten largest. For this clone: Its cognate antigen is unknown.

This CDR3 region has 15 residues. V shed 3 bases and J shed 1 base, with 12 bases lying between them. CDR1 and CDR2 (germline): SGHDN, FVKESK. The material sequenced was naive CD8+ T cells sorted from blood. The sequence came from a man aged 25-45 years in good health. The rearrangement joins TRBV14 to TRBJ2-5; D may be TRBD1 (5 bases). The CDR3: CASSQSLDSQETQYF. The CDR3 bases are TGTGCCAGCAGCCAGTCTTTAGACAGCCAAGAGACCCAGTACTTC.